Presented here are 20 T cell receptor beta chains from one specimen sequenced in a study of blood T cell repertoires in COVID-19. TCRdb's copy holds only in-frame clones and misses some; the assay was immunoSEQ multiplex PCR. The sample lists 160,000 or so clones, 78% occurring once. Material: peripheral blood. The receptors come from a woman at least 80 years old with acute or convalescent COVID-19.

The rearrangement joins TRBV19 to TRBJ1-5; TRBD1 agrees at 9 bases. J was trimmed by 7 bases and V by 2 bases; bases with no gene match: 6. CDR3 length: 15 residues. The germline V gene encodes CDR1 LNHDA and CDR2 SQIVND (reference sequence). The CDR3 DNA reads TGTGCCAGTAGTATATACCCGGACAGGGGACAGCCCCAGCATTTT. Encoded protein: CASSIYPDRGQPQHF.

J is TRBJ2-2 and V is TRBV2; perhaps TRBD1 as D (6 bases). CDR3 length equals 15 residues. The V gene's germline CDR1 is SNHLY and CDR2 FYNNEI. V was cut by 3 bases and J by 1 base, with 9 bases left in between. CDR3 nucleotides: TGTGCCAGCAGTGAGCAGGGGCTGAACACCGGGGAGCTGTTTTTT. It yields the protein CASSEQGLNTGELFF.

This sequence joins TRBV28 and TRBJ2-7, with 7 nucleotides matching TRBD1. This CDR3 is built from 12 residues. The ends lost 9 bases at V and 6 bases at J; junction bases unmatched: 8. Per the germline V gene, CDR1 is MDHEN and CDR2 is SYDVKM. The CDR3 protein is CARGTDSSEQYF. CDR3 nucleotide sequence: TGTGCCAGGGGGACAGACTCTAGCGAGCAGTACTTC. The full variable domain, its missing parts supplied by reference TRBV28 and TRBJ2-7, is DVKVTQSSRYLVKRTGEKVFLECVQDMDHENMFWYRQDPGLGLRLIYFSYDVKMKEKGDIPEGYSVSREKKERFSLILESASTNQTSMYLCARGTDSSEQYFGPGTRLTVT.

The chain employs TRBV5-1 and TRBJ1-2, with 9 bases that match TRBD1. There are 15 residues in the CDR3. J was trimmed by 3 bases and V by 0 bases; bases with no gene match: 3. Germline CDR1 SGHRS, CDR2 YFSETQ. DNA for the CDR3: TGCGCCAGCAGCTTGGCCGGACAGGGGTACTATGGCTACACCTTC. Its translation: CASSLAGQGYYGYTF.

DNA for the CDR3: TGTGCCACCCGGGACAGCCTCAAAGGGGAGACCCAGTACTTC. Its protein is CATRDSLKGETQYF. The chain has TRBV28 and TRBJ2-5, with TRBD1 matching 7 bases. J lost 5 bases, V lost 10 bases, and 13 bases had no gene match. This CDR3 region has 14 residues. Per germline, CDR1 MDHEN and CDR2 SYDVKM.

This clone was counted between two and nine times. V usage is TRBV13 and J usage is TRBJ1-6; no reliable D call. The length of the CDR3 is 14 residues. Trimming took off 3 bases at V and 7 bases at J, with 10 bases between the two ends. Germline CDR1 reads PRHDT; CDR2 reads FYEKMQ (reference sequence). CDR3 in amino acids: CASSFEVTNSPLHF. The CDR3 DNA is TGTGCCAGCAGCTTCGAGGTCACGAATTCACCCCTCCACTTT. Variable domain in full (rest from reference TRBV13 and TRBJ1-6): AAGVIQSPRHLIKEKRETATLKCYPIPRHDTVYWYQQGPGQDPQFLISFYEKMQSDKGSIPDRFSAQQFSDYHSELNMSSLELGDSALYFCASSFEVTNSPLHFGNGTRLTVT.

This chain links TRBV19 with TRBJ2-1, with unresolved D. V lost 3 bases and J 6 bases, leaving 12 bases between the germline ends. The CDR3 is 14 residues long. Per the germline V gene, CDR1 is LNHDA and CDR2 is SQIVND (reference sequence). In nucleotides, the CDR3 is TGTGCCAGTAGTATCGGCAGGTGGATCAATGAGCAGTTCTTC. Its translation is CASSIGRWINEQFF.

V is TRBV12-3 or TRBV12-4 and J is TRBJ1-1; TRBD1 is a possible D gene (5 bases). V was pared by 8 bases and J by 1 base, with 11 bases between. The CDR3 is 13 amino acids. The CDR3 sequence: CASVTGTNTEAFF. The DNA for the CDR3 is TGTGCCAGCGTAACAGGAACGAACACTGAAGCTTTCTTT.

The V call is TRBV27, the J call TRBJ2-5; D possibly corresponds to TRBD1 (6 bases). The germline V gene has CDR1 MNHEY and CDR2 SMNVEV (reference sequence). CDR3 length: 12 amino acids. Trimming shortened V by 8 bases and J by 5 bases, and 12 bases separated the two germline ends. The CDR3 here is CASGGRGETQYF. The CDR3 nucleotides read TGTGCCAGCGGGGGTAGGGGGGAGACCCAGTACTTC.

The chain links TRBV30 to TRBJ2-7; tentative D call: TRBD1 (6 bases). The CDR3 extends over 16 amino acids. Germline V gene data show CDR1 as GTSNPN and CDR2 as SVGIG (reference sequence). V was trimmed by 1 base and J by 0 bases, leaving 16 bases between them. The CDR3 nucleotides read TGTGCCTGGAGTGAGCACAGGGCTGGTAGCTCCTACGAGCAGTACTTC. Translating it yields CAWSEHRAGSSYEQYF. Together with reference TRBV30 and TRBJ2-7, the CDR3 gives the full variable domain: SQTIHQWPATLVQPVGSPLSLECTVEGTSNPNLYWYRQAAGRGLQLLFYSVGIGQISSEVPQNLSASRPQDRQFILSSKKLLLSDSGFYLCAWSEHRAGSSYEQYFGPGTRLTVT.

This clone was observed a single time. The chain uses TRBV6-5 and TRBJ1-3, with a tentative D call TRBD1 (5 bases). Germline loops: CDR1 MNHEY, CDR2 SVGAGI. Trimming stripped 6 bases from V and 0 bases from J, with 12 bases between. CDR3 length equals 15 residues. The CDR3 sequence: CASRVDSSSGNTIYF. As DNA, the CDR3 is TGTGCCAGCAGAGTTGACAGCTCCTCTGGAAACACCATATATTTT.

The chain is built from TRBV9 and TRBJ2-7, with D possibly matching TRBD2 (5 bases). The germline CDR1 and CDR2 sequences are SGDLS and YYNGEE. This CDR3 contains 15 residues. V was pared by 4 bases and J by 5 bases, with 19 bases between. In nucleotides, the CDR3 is TGTGCCAGCAGCCCCAGTCTCACGGGGTACGACGAGCAGTACTTC. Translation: CASSPSLTGYDEQYF.

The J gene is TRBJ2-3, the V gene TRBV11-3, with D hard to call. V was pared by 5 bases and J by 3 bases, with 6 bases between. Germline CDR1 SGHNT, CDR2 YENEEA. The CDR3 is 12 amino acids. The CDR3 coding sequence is TGTGCCAGCAGCACGGGTACAGATACGCAGTATTTT. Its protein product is CASSTGTDTQYF.

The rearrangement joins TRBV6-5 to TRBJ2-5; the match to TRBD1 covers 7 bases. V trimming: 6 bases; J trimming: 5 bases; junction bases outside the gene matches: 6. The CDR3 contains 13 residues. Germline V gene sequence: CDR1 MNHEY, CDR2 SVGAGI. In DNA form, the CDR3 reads TGTGCCAGCAGACAACAGGGGCGGGAGACCCAGTACTTC. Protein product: CASRQQGRETQYF.

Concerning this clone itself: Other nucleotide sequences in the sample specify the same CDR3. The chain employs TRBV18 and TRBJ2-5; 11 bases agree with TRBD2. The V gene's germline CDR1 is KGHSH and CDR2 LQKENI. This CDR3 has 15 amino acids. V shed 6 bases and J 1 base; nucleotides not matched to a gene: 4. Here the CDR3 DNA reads TGTGCCAGCTCCCCCGGGACTAGCGGCCAAGAGACCCAGTACTTC. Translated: CASSPGTSGQETQYF.

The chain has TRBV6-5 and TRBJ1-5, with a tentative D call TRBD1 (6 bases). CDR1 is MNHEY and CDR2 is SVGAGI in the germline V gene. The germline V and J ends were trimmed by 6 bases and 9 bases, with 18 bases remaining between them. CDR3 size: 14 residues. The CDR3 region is CASSAGGGGTPQHF. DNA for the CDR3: TGTGCCAGCAGCGCGGGAGGAGGGGGAACGCCCCAGCATTTT.

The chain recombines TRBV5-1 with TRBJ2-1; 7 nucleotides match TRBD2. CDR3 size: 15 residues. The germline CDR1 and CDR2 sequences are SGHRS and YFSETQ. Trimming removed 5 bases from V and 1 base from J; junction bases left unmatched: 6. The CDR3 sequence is CASRLAVSSYNEQFF. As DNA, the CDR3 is TGCGCCAGCAGGCTAGCGGTTTCTTCCTACAATGAGCAGTTCTTC.

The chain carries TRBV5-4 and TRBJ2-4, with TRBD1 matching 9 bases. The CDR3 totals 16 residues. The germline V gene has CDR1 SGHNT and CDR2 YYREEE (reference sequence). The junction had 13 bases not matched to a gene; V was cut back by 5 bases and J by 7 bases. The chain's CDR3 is CASSSGTGRTQNIQYF. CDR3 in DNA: TGTGCCAGCAGTTCCGGGACAGGGCGAACCCAGAACATTCAGTACTTC.

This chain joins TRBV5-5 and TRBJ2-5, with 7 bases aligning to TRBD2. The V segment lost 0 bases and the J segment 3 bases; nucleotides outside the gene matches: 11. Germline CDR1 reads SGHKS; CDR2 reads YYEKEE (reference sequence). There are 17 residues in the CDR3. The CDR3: CASSLGLWASGKETQYF. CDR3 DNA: TGTGCCAGCAGCTTGGGCCTGTGGGCTAGCGGAAAAGAGACCCAGTACTTC.

This CDR3 is CAWSVNVRDNEQFF. In DNA form, the CDR3 reads TGTGCCTGGAGCGTGAATGTACGGGACAATGAGCAGTTCTTC. This chain links TRBV30 with TRBJ2-1; D gene ambiguous. Trimming shortened V by 3 bases and J by 5 bases, and 14 bases separated the two germline ends. This CDR3 contains 14 residues. Germline CDR1 GTSNPN, CDR2 SVGIG (reference sequence). The full variable domain, rest sourced from reference TRBV30 and TRBJ2-1, is SQTIHQWPATLVQPVGSPLSLECTVEGTSNPNLYWYRQAAGRGLQLLFYSVGIGQISSEVPQNLSASRPQDRQFILSSKKLLLSDSGFYLCAWSVNVRDNEQFFGPGTRLTVL.